This TCR beta chain emerged from a study of shared clonotypes between healthy human individuals. Study summary: Every donor yielded three CD4 naive, three CD4 memory, two CD8 naive and one CD8 memory plate.

Profiling relied on immunoSEQ multiplex PCR, and the TCRdb table lists in-frame clones only, not all of them. The table lists about 1 million clones, 65% to 75% of them singletons. Each of the donors was a healthy adult who was HIV-negative and had not had a recent acute infection or vaccination. Naive CD45RA+ and memory CD45RA-negative subsets were split from CD4+ cells. Trimming took 11 bases from V and 2 from J, leaving 16 bases between them. The V gene's germline CDR1 is ENHRY and CDR2 SYGVKD. The CDR3 is made up of 13 amino acids. This sequence joins TRBV10-3 and TRBJ2-7, with D possibly matching TRBD1 (6 bases). Material: memory CD4+ T cells sorted from blood. Subset in this sample: CD45RA-negative fraction. This sequence originates from a young man in good health. CDR3 in DNA: TGTGCCTCCCAGCCTGGACAGACCTACGAGCAGTACTTC. It codes for CASQPGQTYEQYF.